This entry lists 8 T cell receptor beta chains sequenced from one sample in a study of blood T cell repertoires in COVID-19. Profiling relied on immunoSEQ multiplex PCR, and the TCRdb table lists in-frame clones only, not all of them. The profile shows some 200,000 clones, around 87% of them singletons. The sample consisted of PBMCs or T cells enriched from blood (not recorded which). The receptor source for this set is a woman aged 18-30 years in a cohort exposed to, infected with or recovered from COVID-19 (not recorded which).

V is TRBV12-3 or TRBV12-4 and J is TRBJ1-1, with TRBD1 identical over 7 bases. Trimming took 3 bases from V and 7 from J; bases not matched to a gene: 2. The CDR3 consists of 12 residues. The CDR3 DNA is TGTGCCAGCAGTTTGGGGGACAGTGAAGCTTTCTTT. Protein product: CASSLGDSEAFF.

The genes are TRBV18 and TRBJ2-3; D is uncertain. V lost 2 bases and J lost 0, with 12 bases in between. Germline values: CDR1 KGHSH, CDR2 LQKENI. The CDR3 has 16 residues. The CDR3 DNA follows: TGTGCCAGCTCACCATCACAAGTCTTTAGCACAGATACGCAGTATTTT. It encodes CASSPSQVFSTDTQYF.

The chain recombines TRBV29-1 with TRBJ1-5, with 8 nucleotides matching TRBD1. V lost 7 bases and J lost 5; bases outside the gene matches: 7. This CDR3 has 13 amino acids. The germline V gene encodes CDR1 SQVTM and CDR2 ANQGSEA. The CDR3 region has the DNA TGCAGCGCTTCACAGGGGGGAGATCAGCCCCAGCATTTT. Protein: CSASQGGDQPQHF.

The chain links TRBV3-1 (or the pseudogene TRBV3-2) to TRBJ1-1; a weak D match, TRBD1 (5 bases). This CDR3 is built from 14 residues. V lost 1 base and J lost 1, with 7 bases in between. Germline V gene lookup returns CDR1 LGHDT and CDR2 YNNKEL (reference sequence). The CDR3 DNA sequence: TGTGCCAGCAGCCAAGGGACACAGAACACTGAAGCTTTCTTT. It encodes CASSQGTQNTEAFF.

The rearrangement joins TRBV15 to TRBJ2-2; D might be TRBD2 (7 bases). Germline CDR1 and CDR2: LNHNV and YYDKDF (reference sequence). This CDR3 region has 18 residues. V gave up 0 bases and J gave up 7 bases, with 21 bases separating them. The CDR3 DNA sequence: TGTGCCACCAGCAGAGATCGGGCATCGGGGGGCAAGGTCGGGGAGCTGTTTTTT. Protein: CATSRDRASGGKVGELFF.

The V gene is TRBV5-6, the J gene TRBJ1-2; D is ambiguous. Germline loops: CDR1 SGHDT, CDR2 YYEEEE. V lost 3 bases and J lost 7, with 10 bases in between. CDR3 size: 12 residues. DNA of the CDR3: TGTGCCAGCAGCTCTTCTCCGGGTGGCTACACCTTC. Residues: CASSSSPGGYTF.

The rearrangement links TRBV5-1 to TRBJ2-1; 15 bases match TRBD2. Per germline, CDR1 SGHRS and CDR2 YFSETQ. The CDR3 spans 18 residues. J gave up 3 bases and V 4 bases, and 8 bases lay outside the gene matches. The CDR3 region is CASSLGTSGRTYYNEQFF. CDR3 in DNA: TGCGCCAGCAGCCTTGGGACTAGCGGGAGGACCTACTACAATGAGCAGTTCTTC.

Ten or more counts support this clone. This chain links TRBV3-1 (or the pseudogene TRBV3-2) with TRBJ2-1, with 9 bases fitting TRBD1. J was trimmed by 1 base and V by 6 bases; bases with no gene match: 7. CDR3 length: 16 amino acids. The germline V gene encodes CDR1 LGHDT and CDR2 YNNKEL (reference sequence). CDR3 nucleotide sequence: TGTGCCAGCAGACCCGGGACAGGGAGTTCCTACAATGAGCAGTTCTTC. Residues: CASRPGTGSSYNEQFF.